This T cell receptor beta chain was identified during a study of naive and memory T cell subsets. Four PCR rounds used nested alpha and beta constant region primers plus the SP2 primer. Blood and skin TCR RNA was reverse transcribed with alpha and beta constant primers. TCRdb re-called the UMI-ligation and nested PCR reads with MiXCR, one entry per CDR3 protein. The sample has more than 30,000 distinct CDR3 sequences, around 10% seen once. Overall study findings and caveats: More TCRs at tuberculin sites were read as hypersensitivity T cell infiltration.

As for treatment: skin biopsy from PPD injection site in Mantoux-positive individual. TCR cDNA received a 3' ligated oligonucleotide that carried a UMI. Tuberculin skin test biopsies were taken where PPD was injected in Mantoux-positive people. Cells were not sorted; total RNA input targeted roughly 1 to 1000 ng. This clonotype was detected many times. What it recognizes is unknown. The sample here was skin, taken from a tuberculin skin test site. The TCR originated in an adult in good health.

The CDR3 region is CASSLAGGGTGELFF. The CDR3 region has the DNA TGTGCCAGCAGCTTAGCGGGAGGAGGGACCGGGGAGCTGTTTTTT. V gene TRBV7-3 combines with J gene TRBJ2-2, with 8 bases that match TRBD2. CDR3 length: 15 amino acids. Trimming took 2 bases from V and 5 from J; bases not matched to a gene: 4. Germline V gene data show CDR1 as SGHTA and CDR2 as FQGTGA.